The 24 T cell receptor beta chains below come from one sample, sequenced in a study of cytomegalovirus exposure and HLA in healthy donors. PCR primers comprised 60 Vbeta and 13 Jbeta primers. The table came from immunoSEQ multiplex PCR; TCRdb's copy has only in-frame clones and leaves some out. Among approximately 150,000 clones, about 84% were seen once, and the ten largest hold roughly 5%. The sequencing sample was made of PBMCs. Source of these receptors: a man between 18 and 29 years old in good health and CMV-seronegative.

The CDR3 DNA follows: TGTGCCAGCAGTTACTCGGGGGCCCAGAGGGCTTTCTTT. This translates into CASSYSGAQRAFF. The V and J genes are TRBV6-6 and TRBJ1-1, with D perhaps TRBD1 (6 bases). Germline CDR1 and CDR2: MNHNY and SVGAGI (reference sequence). There are 13 residues in the CDR3. V was shortened by 0 bases and J by 11 bases, with 13 bases between the two germline ends.

DNA for the CDR3: TGTGCCAGCAGTGAATTGGAGGGACTAGCGGGAGGGGGCGATGAGCAGTTCTTC. Its protein product is CASSELEGLAGGGDEQFF. The genes are TRBV6-1 and TRBJ2-1, with TRBD2 matching over 16 bases. The CDR3 consists of 18 residues. V shed 2 bases and J 8 bases; nucleotides not matched to a gene: 9. Germline V gene data show CDR1 as MNHNS and CDR2 as SASEGT.

This chain connects TRBV11-3 to TRBJ2-3; a possible D gene is TRBD2 (5 bases). CDR1 and CDR2 from the germline V gene are SGHNT and YENEEA. The CDR3 length is 15 residues. With 6 bases removed from V and 0 bases from J, the gap between germline ends came to 13 bases. The CDR3 spells CASRRTTGSTDTQYF. For the CDR3, the DNA is TGTGCCAGCAGACGTACGACGGGAAGCACAGATACGCAGTATTTT.

This chain uses TRBV6-6 with TRBJ1-5, with D possibly TRBD1 on 6 matching bases. CDR3 length equals 14 residues. Per the germline V gene, CDR1 is MNHNY and CDR2 is SVGAGI (reference sequence). Between the trimmed V and J ends, which lost 4 bases and 3 bases, there was a span of 10 bases. The CDR3 DNA is TGTGCCAGCAGTTCCACAGGGACCAATCAGCCCCAGCATTTT. Its protein product is CASSSTGTNQPQHF.

V and J are TRBV7-2 and TRBJ2-3; no definite D call. Germline loops: CDR1 SGHTA, CDR2 FQGNSA. Trimming removed 1 base from V and 4 bases from J, with 9 bases in between. The CDR3 has 14 residues. The CDR3 region has the DNA TGTGCCAGCAGCTTAGTACGGAGTTCAGATACGCAGTATTTT. This codes for CASSLVRSSDTQYF.

Details on this clone: Mismatch with germline at one junction end may stem from a read error. The gene calls are TRBV7-9 and TRBJ2-1; D possibly corresponds to TRBD2 (6 bases). Per germline, CDR1 SEHNR and CDR2 FQNEAQ (reference sequence). This CDR3 has 15 amino acids. The CDR3 DNA is TGTTCCAGCAGCTTGGAGGGGAATTCCTACAATGAGCAGTTCTTC. This encodes CSSSLEGNSYNEQFF.

On this clone: In the same sample, other DNA sequences code for this CDR3. This chain uses TRBV6-1 with TRBJ2-7; D perhaps matches TRBD1 (5 bases). This CDR3 is built from 12 residues. The V gene's germline CDR1 is MNHNS and CDR2 SASEGT. With 6 bases removed from V and 6 bases from J, the gap between germline ends came to 12 bases. The CDR3 coding sequence is TGTGCCAGCAGAGGTGGGGCCGGCGAGCAGTACTTC. Protein: CASRGGAGEQYF.

The V and J genes are TRBV5-6 and TRBJ2-3, with no clear D. Germline lookup yields CDR1 SGHDT and CDR2 YYEEEE. This CDR3 is built from 13 residues. V lost 8 bases and J 4 bases, leaving 14 bases between the germline ends. In nucleotides, the CDR3 is TGTGCCAGTACAGCCAGGTTCCCAGATACGCAGTATTTT. Its translation: CASTARFPDTQYF.

This chain joins TRBV25-1 and TRBJ2-2; 11 bases map to TRBD1. Trimming removed 4 bases from V and 4 bases from J; junction bases left unmatched: 5. This CDR3 has 16 residues. From germline, CDR1 is MGHDK and CDR2 SYGVNS. DNA for the CDR3: TGTGCCAGCAGTGTGCCCGGGACAGGGGGCACCGGGGAGCTGTTTTTT. This sequence encodes CASSVPGTGGTGELFF. Together with reference TRBV25-1 and TRBJ2-2, the CDR3 gives the full variable domain: EADIYQTPRYLVIGTGKKITLECSQTMGHDKMYWYQQDPGMELHLIHYSYGVNSTEKGDLSSESTVSRIRTEHFPLTLESARPSHTSQYLCASSVPGTGGTGELFFGEGSRLTVL.

V and J are TRBV15 and TRBJ2-5; 9 bases line up with TRBD2. This CDR3 contains 17 residues. Looked up from germline, CDR1 is LNHNV and CDR2 is YYDKDF (reference sequence). The J segment lost 2 bases and the V segment lost 1 base, leaving 8 bases of the junction unmatched. CDR3 sequence: CATSRVTTSGFQETQYF. In DNA form, the CDR3 reads TGTGCCACCAGCAGAGTGACGACTAGCGGATTTCAAGAGACCCAGTACTTC. Full variable domain (outside the CDR3, taken from reference TRBV15 and TRBJ2-5): DAMVIQNPRYQVTQFGKPVTLSCSQTLNHNVMYWYQQKSSQAPKLLFHYYDKDFNNEADTPDNFQSRRPNTSFCFLDIRSPGLGDTAMYLCATSRVTTSGFQETQYFGPGTRLLVL.

This clone was counted only a few times. The genes are TRBV7-8 and TRBJ2-1, with D uncertain. The germline V gene encodes CDR1 SGHVS and CDR2 FQNEAQ. V dropped 2 bases and J dropped 5 bases, with 4 bases sitting between them. The CDR3 length is 12 residues. CDR3 bases: TGTGCCAGCAGCTTACGGGACAATGAGCAGTTCTTC. Its protein product is CASSLRDNEQFF.

The genes are TRBV27 and TRBJ2-1; TRBD2 is a possible D gene (5 bases). This CDR3 spans 15 amino acids. Germline CDR1 MNHEY, CDR2 SMNVEV (reference sequence). The V gene lost 2 bases and the J gene lost 7 bases, with 15 bases spanning the gap. CDR3 protein: CASSLVGAFVNEQFF. The CDR3 nucleotides read TGTGCCAGCAGTTTAGTGGGAGCCTTTGTGAATGAGCAGTTCTTC.

This chain uses TRBV11-3 with TRBJ1-2; tentative D call: TRBD1 (6 bases). CDR1 SGHNT and CDR2 YENEEA come from the germline V gene. The CDR3 extends over 15 amino acids. V dropped 0 bases and J dropped 8 bases, with 16 bases sitting between them. CDR3 sequence reads: CASSLDLAGVYGYTF. The DNA for the CDR3 is TGTGCCAGCAGCTTAGATCTGGCAGGGGTGTACGGCTACACCTTC.

The rearrangement joins TRBV11-2 to TRBJ1-1, with D possibly being TRBD1 (6 bases). The CDR3 runs to 15 residues. Trimming left V 1 base short and J 2 bases short, with 11 bases between. Germline V CDR1 and CDR2: SGHAT, FQNNGV. Written as DNA, the CDR3 is TGTGCCAGCAGCTTAGCCTGGACAGCCAACACTGAAGCTTTCTTT. It translates to CASSLAWTANTEAFF.

The rearrangement uses TRBV7-9 and TRBJ1-1, with D unresolved. The CDR3 sequence is 14 residues long. The germline V and J ends were trimmed by 8 bases and 2 bases, with 15 bases remaining between them. Per germline, CDR1 SEHNR and CDR2 FQNEAQ (reference sequence). The CDR3 region is CASVTPEGNTEAFF. CDR3 sequence (DNA): TGTGCCAGCGTCACCCCCGAGGGAAACACTGAAGCTTTCTTT. The complete variable domain, with remaining parts taken from reference TRBV7-9 and TRBJ1-1, reads DTGVSQNPRHKITKRGQNVTFRCDPISEHNRLYWYRQTLGQGPEFLTYFQNEAQLEKSRLLSDRFSAERPKGSFSTLEIQRTEQGDSAMYLCASVTPEGNTEAFFGQGTRLTVV.

This chain joins TRBV18 and TRBJ1-3; a weak D match, TRBD1 (6 bases). CDR3 length: 17 amino acids. Per germline, CDR1 KGHSH and CDR2 LQKENI. The V and J ends lost 2 bases and 0 bases respectively, with 14 bases between them. Here the CDR3 reads CASSPIGGPDSGNTIYF. DNA of the CDR3: TGTGCCAGCTCACCAATCGGGGGGCCGGACTCTGGAAACACCATATATTTT.

The chain recombines TRBV5-4 with TRBJ2-4, with 8 bases lining up with TRBD1. V dropped 1 base and J dropped 3; count of bases not matched to a gene: 3. The CDR3 covers 15 residues. Looked up from germline, CDR1 is SGHNT and CDR2 is YYREEE (reference sequence). CDR3 sequence (DNA): TGTGCCAGCAGCTTGCCCGGGACAGGCAAAAACATTCAGTACTTC. It encodes CASSLPGTGKNIQYF.

The rearrangement joins TRBV5-1 to TRBJ2-1; 8 positions agree with TRBD1. The germline gives CDR1 SGHRS, CDR2 YFSETQ. The V segment lost 4 bases and the J segment 8 bases; nucleotides outside the gene matches: 8. The CDR3 runs to 14 residues. CDR3 protein: CASSRRQGFDEQFF. CDR3 sequence (DNA): TGCGCCAGCAGCAGGCGACAGGGGTTCGATGAGCAGTTCTTC.

The chain is built from TRBV19 and TRBJ2-1; TRBD2 aligns across 14 bases. From germline, CDR1 is LNHDA and CDR2 SQIVND (reference sequence). J was trimmed by 9 bases and V by 5 bases; bases with no gene match: 3. This CDR3 has 14 amino acids. Here the CDR3 reads CASSHGLAGGEQFF. CDR3 coding DNA: TGTGCCAGTAGTCACGGACTAGCGGGGGGTGAGCAGTTCTTC.

The chain has TRBV6-1 and TRBJ1-4; D uncertain. The CDR3 loop spans 12 amino acids. The V and J ends lost 2 bases and 11 bases respectively, with 9 bases between them. In germline, CDR1 is MNHNS, CDR2 SASEGT. The CDR3: CASSELSGKLFF. The CDR3 DNA reads as TGTGCCAGCAGTGAATTGTCCGGGAAACTGTTTTTT.

The chain uses TRBV29-1 and TRBJ1-3, with a possible D match to TRBD1 (5 bases). V was clipped by 7 bases and J by 3 bases, with 7 bases between them. The CDR3 loop spans 11 amino acids. Germline V gene lookup returns CDR1 SQVTM and CDR2 ANQGSEA. The CDR3, as DNA: TGCAGCGCGGGGGTTGGAAACACCATATATTTT. Protein sequence: CSAGVGNTIYF.

The chain recombines TRBV29-1 with TRBJ2-1, with D tentatively TRBD2 (8 bases). The germline CDR1 and CDR2 sequences are SQVTM and ANQGSEA. The CDR3 has 16 amino acids. V was pared by 7 bases and J by 3 bases, with 22 bases between. The CDR3 reads CSAMGGGGRNYNEQFF. CDR3 DNA: TGCAGCGCTATGGGAGGGGGCGGGAGGAACTACAATGAGCAGTTCTTC.

The rearrangement joins TRBV6-5 to TRBJ2-3; D is unclear. V lost 5 bases and J 3 bases, leaving 15 bases between the germline ends. This CDR3 is built from 15 residues. Germline V gives CDR1 MNHEY, CDR2 SVGAGI. CDR3 region: CASSPTRPSTDTQYF. In DNA form, the CDR3 reads TGTGCCAGCAGTCCCACGAGGCCTTCAACAGATACGCAGTATTTT.

CDR3: CASSIWASNQPQHF. CDR3 nucleotide sequence: TGTGCCAGTAGTATTTGGGCGTCGAATCAGCCCCAGCATTTT. The chain combines TRBV19 with TRBJ1-5; D remains ambiguous. The CDR3 is 14 residues long. Deletions cut 3 bases from V and 4 bases from J, with 10 bases between. The germline V gene encodes CDR1 LNHDA and CDR2 SQIVND (reference sequence).